Sequencing of this T cell receptor (beta chain) was carried out in a study of blood T cell repertoires in COVID-19. Study information: Both acute and convalescent COVID-19 samples were obtained from the United States, Italy and Spain. T cells, B-cell-depleted T cells, or PBMCs supplied cDNA or gDNA.

Methods used by the authors: Estimation of nucleated cell counts relied on the amplification of reference gene primers. The repertoire was sequenced with immunoSEQ multiplex PCR; TCRdb's copy has only in-frame clones and lacks some. That table gives V, J and clone size, and the DNA gave D and trimming. The table shows under 300,000 clones, with roughly nine tenths occurring only once. This clone was seen at least ten times. Sequenced material: peripheral blood. The TCR sequence derives from a man in his sixties with acute or convalescent COVID-19.

CDR3 in amino acids: CASSFSIALEQYF. In nucleotides, the CDR3 is TGTGCCAGCAGTTTCTCGATCGCGTTGGAGCAGTACTTC. This rearrangement joins TRBV27 to TRBJ2-7; D is unresolved. Germline V lookup: CDR1 MNHEY, CDR2 SMNVEV (reference sequence). V was cut by 3 bases and J by 7 bases, with 13 bases left in between. The CDR3 spans 13 residues.